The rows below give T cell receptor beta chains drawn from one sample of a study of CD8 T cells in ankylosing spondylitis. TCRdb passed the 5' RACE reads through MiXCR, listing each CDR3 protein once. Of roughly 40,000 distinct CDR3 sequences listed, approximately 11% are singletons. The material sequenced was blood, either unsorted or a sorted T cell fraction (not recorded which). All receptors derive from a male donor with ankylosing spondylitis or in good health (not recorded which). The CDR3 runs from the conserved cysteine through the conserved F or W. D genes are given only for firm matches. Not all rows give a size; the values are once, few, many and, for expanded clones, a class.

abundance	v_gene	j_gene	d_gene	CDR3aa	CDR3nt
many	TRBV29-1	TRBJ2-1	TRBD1	CSVPYPDQGQEYNEQFF	TGCAGCGTCCCCTACCCCGACCAGGGACAGGAATACAATGAGCAGTTCTTC
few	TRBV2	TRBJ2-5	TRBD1	CASSVGQGAGFETQYF	TGTGCCAGCAGTGTGGGACAGGGGGCCGGTTTTGAGACCCAGTACTTC
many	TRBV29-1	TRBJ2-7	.	CSVGSETEQYF	TGCAGCGTTGGTAGTGAGACGGAGCAGTACTTC
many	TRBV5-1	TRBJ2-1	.	CASSLQQDEQFF	TGCGCCAGCAGCTTGCAACAAGACGAGCAGTTCTTC
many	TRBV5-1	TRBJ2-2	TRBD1	CASTDRGNTGELFF	TGCGCCAGCACGGACAGGGGTAACACCGGGGAGCTGTTTTTT
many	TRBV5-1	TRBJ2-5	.	CASSLELQETQYF	TGCGCCAGCAGCTTGGAGTTACAAGAGACCCAGTACTTC
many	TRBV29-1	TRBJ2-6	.	CSAGTFGANVLTF	TGCAGCGCAGGGACATTTGGGGCCAACGTCCTGACTTTC
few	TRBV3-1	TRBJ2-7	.	CASSQWAFYEQYF	TGTGCCAGCAGCCAATGGGCCTTCTACGAGCAGTACTTC
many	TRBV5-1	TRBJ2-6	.	CASSSSGTPNSGANVLTF	TGCGCCAGCAGCTCATCCGGGACACCTAACTCTGGGGCCAACGTCCTGACTTTC
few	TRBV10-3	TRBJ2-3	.	CAISYGPLAARVGDTQYF	TGTGCCATCAGTTATGGCCCTTTGGCAGCGAGGGTTGGAGATACGCAGTATTTT
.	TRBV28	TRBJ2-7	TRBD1	CASSYGQGSSYEQYF	TGTGCCAGCAGTTACGGACAGGGAAGCTCCTACGAGCAGTACTTC
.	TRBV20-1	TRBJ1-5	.	CSARGGYSNQPQHF	TGCAGTGCTAGGGGGGGGTATAGCAATCAGCCCCAGCATTTT
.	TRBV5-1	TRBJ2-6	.	CASSLGSGANVLTF	TGCGCCAGCAGCTTGGGTTCTGGGGCCAACGTCCTGACTTTC
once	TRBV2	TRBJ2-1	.	CASSTAGHNEQFF	TGTGCCAGCTCGACGGCAGGACACAATGAGCAGTTCTTC
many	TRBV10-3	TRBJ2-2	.	CAISDFGPPGELFF	TGTGCCATCAGTGATTTCGGCCCCCCCGGGGAGCTGTTTTTT
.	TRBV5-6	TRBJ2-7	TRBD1	CASSVQGQGSYEQYF	TGTGCCAGCAGCGTCCAGGGACAGGGTTCCTACGAGCAGTACTTC
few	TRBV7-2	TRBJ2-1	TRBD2	CASSLRTSGGEQFF	TGTGCCAGCAGCTTGAGGACTAGCGGGGGAGAGCAGTTCTTC
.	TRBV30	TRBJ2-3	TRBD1	CAWSRRDRGTDTQYF	TGTGCCTGGAGTCGCCGGGACAGGGGCACAGATACGCAGTATTTT
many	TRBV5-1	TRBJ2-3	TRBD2	CASSQTSGQSTDTQYF	TGCGCCAGCAGTCAAACTAGCGGGCAAAGCACAGATACGCAGTATTTT
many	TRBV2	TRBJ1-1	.	CASSEKGLTNTEAFF	TGTGCCAGCAGTGAAAAAGGACTTACGAACACTGAAGCTTTCTTT
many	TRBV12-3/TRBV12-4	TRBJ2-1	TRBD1	CASSFATTGGSYNEQFF	TGTGCCAGCAGTTTCGCCACGACAGGGGGTTCCTACAATGAGCAGTTCTTC
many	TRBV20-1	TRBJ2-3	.	CSAIKGADTQYF	TGCAGTGCTATTAAAGGGGCAGATACGCAGTATTTT
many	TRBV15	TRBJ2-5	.	CATSKGRSFETQYF	TGTGCCACCAGCAAGGGACGGTCTTTCGAGACCCAGTACTTC
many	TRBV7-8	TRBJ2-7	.	CASSLAHEQYF	TGTGCCAGCAGCTTAGCGCACGAGCAGTACTTC
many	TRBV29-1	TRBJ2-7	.	CSGTTGVSYEQYF	TGCAGCGGCACAACCGGGGTCTCCTACGAGCAGTACTTC
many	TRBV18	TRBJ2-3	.	CASSPQETDTQYF	TGTGCCAGCTCACCACAGGAGACAGATACGCAGTATTTT
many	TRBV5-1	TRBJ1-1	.	CASSPMVLDFSDTEAFF	TGCGCCAGCAGCCCAATGGTCCTCGATTTTAGCGACACTGAAGCTTTCTTT
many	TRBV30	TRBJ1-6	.	CAWSGGNSPLHF	TGTGCCTGGAGTGGAGGAAATTCACCCCTCCACTTT
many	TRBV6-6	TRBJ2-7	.	CASSYGVSYEQYF	TGTGCCAGCAGTTATGGGGTTTCCTACGAGCAGTACTTC
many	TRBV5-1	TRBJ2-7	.	CASSLVVGGGYEQYF	TGCGCCAGCAGCTTGGTGGTCGGGGGTGGTTACGAGCAGTACTTC
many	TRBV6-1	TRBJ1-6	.	CASSPTGVYNSPLHF	TGTGCCAGCAGCCCAACCGGGGTCTATAATTCACCCCTCCACTTT
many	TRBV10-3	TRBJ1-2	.	CAISEPSRGDYGYTF	TGTGCCATCAGTGAGCCTAGTAGGGGAGACTATGGCTACACCTTC
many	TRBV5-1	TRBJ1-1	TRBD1	CASSLGQGTTEAFF	TGCGCCAGCAGCCTCGGACAGGGAACCACTGAAGCTTTCTTT
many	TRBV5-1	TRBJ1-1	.	CASSLWEATEAFF	TGCGCCAGCAGCTTGTGGGAAGCGACTGAAGCTTTCTTT
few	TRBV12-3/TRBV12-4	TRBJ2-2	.	CASSRLSTLTGELFF	TGTGCCAGCAGTCGGCTAAGTACCCTCACCGGGGAGCTGTTTTTT
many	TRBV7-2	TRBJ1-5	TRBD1	CASSLATGTGGNQPQHF	TGTGCCAGCAGCTTAGCGACTGGGACAGGAGGCAATCAGCCCCAGCATTTT
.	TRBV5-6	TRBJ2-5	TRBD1	CASSSSQGAPRETQYF	TGTGCCAGCAGCTCATCACAGGGGGCGCCCCGTGAGACCCAGTACTTC
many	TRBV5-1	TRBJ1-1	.	CASCDTVNTEAFF	TGCGCCAGCTGTGATACAGTGAACACTGAAGCTTTCTTT
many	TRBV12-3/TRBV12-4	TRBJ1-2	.	CASSFQAPGYTF	TGTGCCAGCAGTTTCCAGGCTCCTGGCTACACCTTC
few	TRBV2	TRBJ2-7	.	CASSEFAGSLGEQYF	TGTGCCAGCAGTGAATTTGCAGGTAGCCTGGGGGAGCAGTACTTC
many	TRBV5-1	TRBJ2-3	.	CASSSTPGPLSDTQYF	TGCGCCAGCAGCTCCACACCGGGACCCCTTTCAGATACGCAGTATTTT
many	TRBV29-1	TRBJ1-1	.	CSGHLGGSDTEAFF	TGCAGCGGACACCTGGGAGGGAGTGACACTGAAGCTTTCTTT
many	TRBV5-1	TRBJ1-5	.	CASSLSGVDVNQPQHF	TGCGCCAGCAGCTTGAGCGGGGTTGACGTCAATCAGCCCCAGCATTTT
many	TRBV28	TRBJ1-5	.	CASTDTGLRDQPQHF	TGTGCCAGTACCGACACTGGCCTACGCGATCAGCCCCAGCATTTT
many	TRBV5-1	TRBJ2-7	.	CASSLDGWAGVSSEQYF	TGCGCCAGCAGCTTGGACGGATGGGCAGGGGTTTCTTCCGAGCAGTACTTC
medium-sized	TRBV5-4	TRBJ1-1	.	CASSFSVYTEAFF	TGTGCCAGCAGCTTTTCAGTTTACACTGAAGCTTTCTTT
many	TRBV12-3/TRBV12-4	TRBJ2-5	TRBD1	CASRRQGAQETQYF	TGTGCCAGCAGGCGACAGGGGGCCCAAGAGACCCAGTACTTC
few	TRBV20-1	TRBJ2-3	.	CSATGKSGPDTQYF	TGCAGTGCTACCGGGAAGTCCGGGCCGGATACGCAGTATTTT
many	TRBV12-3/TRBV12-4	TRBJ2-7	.	CASRRDRSSYEQYF	TGTGCCAGCAGACGAGACAGGAGCTCCTACGAGCAGTACTTC
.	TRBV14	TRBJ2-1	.	CASSQDWGGNNEQFF	TGTGCCAGCAGCCAAGATTGGGGCGGGAACAATGAGCAGTTCTTC
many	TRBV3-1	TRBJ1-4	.	CASSQDRRSGEKLFF	TGTGCCAGCAGCCAAGATCGGCGTTCCGGCGAAAAACTGTTTTTT
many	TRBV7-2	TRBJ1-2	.	CASSSEGGYTF	TGTGCCAGCAGCTCCGAAGGTGGCTACACCTTC
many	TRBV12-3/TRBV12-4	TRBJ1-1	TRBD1	CASSSVRQGGGETEAFF	TGTGCCAGCAGTTCCGTCCGACAGGGTGGGGGAGAGACTGAAGCTTTCTTT
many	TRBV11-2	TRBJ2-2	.	CASNSQGYGELFF	TGTGCCAGCAATTCGCAGGGTTACGGGGAGCTGTTTTTT
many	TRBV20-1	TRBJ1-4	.	CSARSTPGVEKLFF	TGCAGTGCTAGATCAACTCCGGGGGTCGAAAAACTGTTTTTT